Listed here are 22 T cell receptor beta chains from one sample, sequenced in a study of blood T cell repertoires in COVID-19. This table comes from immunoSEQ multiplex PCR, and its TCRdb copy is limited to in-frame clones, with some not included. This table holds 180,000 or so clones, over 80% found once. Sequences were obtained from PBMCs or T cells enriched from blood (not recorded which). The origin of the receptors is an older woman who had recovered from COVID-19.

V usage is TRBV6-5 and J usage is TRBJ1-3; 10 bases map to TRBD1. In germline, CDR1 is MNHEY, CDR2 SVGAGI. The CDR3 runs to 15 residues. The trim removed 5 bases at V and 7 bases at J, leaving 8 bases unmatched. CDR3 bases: TGTGCCAGCAGTAGGGACAGGGGACCGGGGAACACCATATATTTT. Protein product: CASSRDRGPGNTIYF.

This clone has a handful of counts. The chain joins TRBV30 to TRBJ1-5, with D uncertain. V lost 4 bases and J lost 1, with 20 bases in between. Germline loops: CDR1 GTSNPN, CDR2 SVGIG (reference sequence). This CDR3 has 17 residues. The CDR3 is CAWISADHRRSNQPQHF. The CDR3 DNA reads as TGTGCCTGGATTTCCGCCGACCATAGGAGAAGCAATCAGCCCCAGCATTTT.

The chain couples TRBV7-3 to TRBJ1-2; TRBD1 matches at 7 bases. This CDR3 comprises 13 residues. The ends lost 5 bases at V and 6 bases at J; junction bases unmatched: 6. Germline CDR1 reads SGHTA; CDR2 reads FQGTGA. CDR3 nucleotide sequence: TGTGCCAGCAGCCTGACAGGGACGGATGGCTACACCTTC. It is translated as CASSLTGTDGYTF.

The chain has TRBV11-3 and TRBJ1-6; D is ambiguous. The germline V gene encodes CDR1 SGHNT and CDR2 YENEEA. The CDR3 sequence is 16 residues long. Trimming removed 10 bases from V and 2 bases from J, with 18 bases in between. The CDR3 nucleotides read TGTGCCACACTAGACACGCCTGTAACCTATAATTCACCCCTCCACTTT. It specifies CATLDTPVTYNSPLHF. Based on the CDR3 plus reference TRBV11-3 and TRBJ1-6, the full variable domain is EAGVVQSPRYKIIEKKQPVAFWCNPISGHNTLYWYLQNLGQGPELLIRYENEEAVDDSQLPKDRFSAERLKGVDSTLKIQPAELGDSAVYLCATLDTPVTYNSPLHFGNGTRLTVT.

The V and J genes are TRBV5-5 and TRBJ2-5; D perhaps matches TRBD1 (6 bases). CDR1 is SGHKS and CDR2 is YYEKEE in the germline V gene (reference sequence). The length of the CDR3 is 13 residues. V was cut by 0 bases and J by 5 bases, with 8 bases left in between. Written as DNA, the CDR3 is TGTGCCAGCAGCTTGGCCCAGGGGGAGACCCAGTACTTC. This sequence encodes CASSLAQGETQYF.

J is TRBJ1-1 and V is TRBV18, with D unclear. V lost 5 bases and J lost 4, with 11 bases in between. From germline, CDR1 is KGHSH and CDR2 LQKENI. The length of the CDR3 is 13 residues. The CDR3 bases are TGTGCCAGCTCATCTGAACGAGGCACTGAAGCTTTCTTT. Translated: CASSSERGTEAFF.

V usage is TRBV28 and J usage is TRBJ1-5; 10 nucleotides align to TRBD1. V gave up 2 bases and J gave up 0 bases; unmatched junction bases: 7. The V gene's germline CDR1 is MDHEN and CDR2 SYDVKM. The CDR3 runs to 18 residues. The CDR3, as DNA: TGTGCCAGCAGTTTAGGTCGGGACAGGGGCTTTAGCAATCAGCCCCAGCATTTT. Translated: CASSLGRDRGFSNQPQHF. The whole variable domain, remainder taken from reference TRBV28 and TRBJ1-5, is DVKVTQSSRYLVKRTGEKVFLECVQDMDHENMFWYRQDPGLGLRLIYFSYDVKMKEKGDIPEGYSVSREKKERFSLILESASTNQTSMYLCASSLGRDRGFSNQPQHFGDGTRLSIL.

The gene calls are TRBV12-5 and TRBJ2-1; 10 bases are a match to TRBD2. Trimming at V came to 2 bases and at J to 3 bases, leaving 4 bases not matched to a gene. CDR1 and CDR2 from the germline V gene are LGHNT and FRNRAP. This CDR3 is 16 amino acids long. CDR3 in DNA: TGTGCTAGTGGTTTGAATCCTAGCGGGGGCTACAATGAGCAGTTCTTC. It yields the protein CASGLNPSGGYNEQFF.

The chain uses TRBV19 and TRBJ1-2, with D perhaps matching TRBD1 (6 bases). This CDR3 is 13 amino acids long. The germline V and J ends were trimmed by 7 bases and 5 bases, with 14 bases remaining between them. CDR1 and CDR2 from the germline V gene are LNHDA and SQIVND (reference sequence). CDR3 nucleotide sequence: TGTGCCAGTACCCCTGGACAGCTTTATGGCTACACCTTC. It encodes CASTPGQLYGYTF.

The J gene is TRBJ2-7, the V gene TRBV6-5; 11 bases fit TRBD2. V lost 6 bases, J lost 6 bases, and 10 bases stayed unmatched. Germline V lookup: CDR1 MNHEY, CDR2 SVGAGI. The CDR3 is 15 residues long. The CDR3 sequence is CASRLMTSGTGEQYF. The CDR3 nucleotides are TGTGCCAGCAGGCTAATGACTAGCGGGACTGGCGAGCAGTACTTC.

The CDR3 sequence is CASSQGDRAWNSPLHF. CDR3 nucleotide sequence: TGTGCCAGCAGCCAAGGGGACAGGGCCTGGAATTCACCCCTCCACTTT. The V gene is TRBV3-1 (or the pseudogene TRBV3-2), the J gene TRBJ1-6; 9 bases line up with TRBD1. Germline V lookup: CDR1 LGHDT, CDR2 YNNKEL (reference sequence). The CDR3 has 16 amino acids. Trimming took 1 base from V and 7 from J; bases not matched to a gene: 5.

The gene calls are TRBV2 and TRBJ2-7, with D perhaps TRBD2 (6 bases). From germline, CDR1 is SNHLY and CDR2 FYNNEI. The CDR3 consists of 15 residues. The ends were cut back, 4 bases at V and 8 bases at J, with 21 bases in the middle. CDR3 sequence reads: CASSAFTGDFTQQYF. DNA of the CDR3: TGTGCCAGCAGTGCCTTCACGGGAGACTTTACGCAGCAGTACTTC.

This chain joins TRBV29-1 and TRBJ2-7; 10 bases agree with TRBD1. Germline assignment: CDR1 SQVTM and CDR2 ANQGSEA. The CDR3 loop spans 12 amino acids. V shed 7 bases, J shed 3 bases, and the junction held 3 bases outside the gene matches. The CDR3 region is CSAGTGVYEQYF. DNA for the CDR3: TGCAGCGCCGGGACAGGGGTCTACGAGCAGTACTTC.

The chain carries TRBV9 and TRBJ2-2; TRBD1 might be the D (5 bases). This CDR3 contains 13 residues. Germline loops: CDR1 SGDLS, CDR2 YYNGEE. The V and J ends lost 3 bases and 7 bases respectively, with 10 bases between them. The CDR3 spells CASSEGVVGELFF. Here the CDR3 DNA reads TGTGCCAGCAGCGAAGGGGTGGTCGGGGAGCTGTTTTTT.

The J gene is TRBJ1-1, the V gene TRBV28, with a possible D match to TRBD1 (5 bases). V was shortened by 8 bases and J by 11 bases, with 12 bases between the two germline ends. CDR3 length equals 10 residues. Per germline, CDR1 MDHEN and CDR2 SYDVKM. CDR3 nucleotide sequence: TGTGCCAGCCAACAGGTGGGGGCTTTCTTT. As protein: CASQQVGAFF.

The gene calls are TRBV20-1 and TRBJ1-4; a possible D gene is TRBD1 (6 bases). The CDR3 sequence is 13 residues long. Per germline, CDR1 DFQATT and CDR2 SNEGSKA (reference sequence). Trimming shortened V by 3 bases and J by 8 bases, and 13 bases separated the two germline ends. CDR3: CSASRQGNEKLFF. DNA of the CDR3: TGCAGTGCTAGTCGCCAGGGGAACGAAAAACTGTTTTTT.

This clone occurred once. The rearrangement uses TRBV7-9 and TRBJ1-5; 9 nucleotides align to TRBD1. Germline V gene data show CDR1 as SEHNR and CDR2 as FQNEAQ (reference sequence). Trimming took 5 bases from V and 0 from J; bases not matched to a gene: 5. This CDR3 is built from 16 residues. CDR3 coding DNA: TGTGCCAGCAGCCCCGGGACAGGGTATAGCAATCAGCCCCAGCATTTT. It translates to CASSPGTGYSNQPQHF. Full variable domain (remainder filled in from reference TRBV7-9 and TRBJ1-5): DTGVSQNPRHKITKRGQNVTFRCDPISEHNRLYWYRQTLGQGPEFLTYFQNEAQLEKSRLLSDRFSAERPKGSFSTLEIQRTEQGDSAMYLCASSPGTGYSNQPQHFGDGTRLSIL.

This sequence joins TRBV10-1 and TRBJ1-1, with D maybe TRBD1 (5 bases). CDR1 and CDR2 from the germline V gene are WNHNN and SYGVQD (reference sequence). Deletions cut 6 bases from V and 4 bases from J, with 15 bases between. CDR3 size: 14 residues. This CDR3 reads CASSPILGGTEAFF. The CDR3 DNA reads TGCGCCAGCAGCCCAATTTTGGGGGGCACTGAAGCTTTCTTT.

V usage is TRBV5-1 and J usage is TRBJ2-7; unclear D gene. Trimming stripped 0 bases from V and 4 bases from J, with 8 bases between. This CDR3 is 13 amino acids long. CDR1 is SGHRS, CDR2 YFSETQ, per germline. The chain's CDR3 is CASSLDSRYEQYF. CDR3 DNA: TGCGCCAGCAGCTTGGACAGTCGGTACGAGCAGTACTTC.

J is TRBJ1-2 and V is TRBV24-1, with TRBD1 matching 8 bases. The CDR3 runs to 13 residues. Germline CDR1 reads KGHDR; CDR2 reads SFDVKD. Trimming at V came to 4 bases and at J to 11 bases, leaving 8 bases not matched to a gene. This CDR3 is CATSDSDRGGYTF. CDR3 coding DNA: TGTGCCACCAGTGACTCAGACAGGGGCGGGTACACCTTC.

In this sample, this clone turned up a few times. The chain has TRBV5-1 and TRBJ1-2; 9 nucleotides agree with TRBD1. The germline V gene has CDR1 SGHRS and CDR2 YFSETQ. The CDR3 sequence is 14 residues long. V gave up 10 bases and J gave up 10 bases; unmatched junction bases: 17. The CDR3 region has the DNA TGCGCCGACCGCCCCGGGACAGGGCCCCATGACTACACCTTC. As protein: CADRPGTGPHDYTF.

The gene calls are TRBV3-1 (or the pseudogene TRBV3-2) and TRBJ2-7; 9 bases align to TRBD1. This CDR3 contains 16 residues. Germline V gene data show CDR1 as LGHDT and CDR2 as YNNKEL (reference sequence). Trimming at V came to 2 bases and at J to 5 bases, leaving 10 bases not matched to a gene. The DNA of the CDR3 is TGTGCCAGCAGCCAAAAGACAATGGGACAGGGCCACGAGCAGTACTTC. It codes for CASSQKTMGQGHEQYF.